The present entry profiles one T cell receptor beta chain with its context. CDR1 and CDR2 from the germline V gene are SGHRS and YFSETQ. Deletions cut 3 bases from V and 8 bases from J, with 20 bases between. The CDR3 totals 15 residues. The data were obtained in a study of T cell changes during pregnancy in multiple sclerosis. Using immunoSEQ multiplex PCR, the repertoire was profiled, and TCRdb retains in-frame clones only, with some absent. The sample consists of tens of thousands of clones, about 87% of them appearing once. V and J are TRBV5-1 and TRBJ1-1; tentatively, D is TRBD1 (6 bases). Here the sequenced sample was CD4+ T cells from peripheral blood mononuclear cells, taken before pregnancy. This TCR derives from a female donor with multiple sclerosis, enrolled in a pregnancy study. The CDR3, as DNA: TGCGCCAGCAGCTCCCAAACCGGGACACTTAACGAAGCTTTCTTT. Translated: CASSSQTGTLNEAFF.